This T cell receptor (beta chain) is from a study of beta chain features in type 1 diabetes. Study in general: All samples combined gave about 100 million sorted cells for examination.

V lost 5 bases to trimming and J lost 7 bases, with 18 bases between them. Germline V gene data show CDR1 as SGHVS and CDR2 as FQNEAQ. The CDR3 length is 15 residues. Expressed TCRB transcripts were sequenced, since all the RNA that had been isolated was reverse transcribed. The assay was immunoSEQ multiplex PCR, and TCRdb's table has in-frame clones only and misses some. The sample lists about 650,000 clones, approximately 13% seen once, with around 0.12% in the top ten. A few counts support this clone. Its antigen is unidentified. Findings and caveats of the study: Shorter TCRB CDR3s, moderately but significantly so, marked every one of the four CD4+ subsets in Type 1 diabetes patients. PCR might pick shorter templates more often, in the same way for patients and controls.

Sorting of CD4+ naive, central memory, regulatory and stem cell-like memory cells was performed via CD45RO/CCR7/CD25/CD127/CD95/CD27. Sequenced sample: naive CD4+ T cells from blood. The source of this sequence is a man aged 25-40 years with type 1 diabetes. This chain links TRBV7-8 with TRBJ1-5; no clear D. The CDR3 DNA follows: TGTGCCAGCAGCAAGCGGGTAGGCGGAGCCCAGCCCCAGCATTTT. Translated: CASSKRVGGAQPQHF.